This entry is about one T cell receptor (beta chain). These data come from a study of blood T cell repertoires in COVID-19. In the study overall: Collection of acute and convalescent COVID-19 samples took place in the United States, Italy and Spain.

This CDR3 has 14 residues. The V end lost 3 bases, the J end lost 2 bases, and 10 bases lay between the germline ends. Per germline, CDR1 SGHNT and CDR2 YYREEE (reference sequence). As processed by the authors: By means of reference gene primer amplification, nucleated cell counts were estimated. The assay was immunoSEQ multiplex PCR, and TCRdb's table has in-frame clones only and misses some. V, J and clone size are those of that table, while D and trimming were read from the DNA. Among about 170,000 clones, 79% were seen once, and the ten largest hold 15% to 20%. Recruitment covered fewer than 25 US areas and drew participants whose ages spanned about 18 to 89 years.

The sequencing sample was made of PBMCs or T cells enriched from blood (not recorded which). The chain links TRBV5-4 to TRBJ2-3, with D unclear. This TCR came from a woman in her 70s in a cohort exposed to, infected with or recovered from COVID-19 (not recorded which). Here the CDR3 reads CASSSGWNTDTQYF. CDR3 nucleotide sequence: TGTGCCAGCAGCTCCGGGTGGAACACAGATACGCAGTATTTT.